The 7 T cell receptor beta chains below all came from one sample that was sequenced in a study of early T cells in non-severe SARS-CoV-2 infection (TCRdb year 2021). The library was prepared using 5' RACE. The run used a NextSeq 500. In-frame beta chains were kept once TCRdb had trimmed the public reads at Q25 with fastp and called clones with MiXCR. Every entry covers one CDR3 protein and lists the most common genes and DNA from its rows. This sample holds under 25,000 distinct CDR3 sequences; approximately 4.4% were observed only once. The ten largest clonotypes hold approximately 15% of the sample. The sample consisted of whole blood. The receptor set was obtained from an adult who was a healthcare worker with PCR-confirmed SARS-CoV-2 infection or an uninfected control (not recorded which).

There are many counts of this clonotype. The CDR3 bases are TGCAGTGCTACTGAACTAGCGGGGGTCCAAGAGACCCAGTACTTC. Amino acid sequence: CSATELAGVQETQYF. The chain combines TRBV20-1 with TRBJ2-5, with TRBD2 matching over 11 bases. This CDR3 has 15 amino acids. V trimming: 4 bases; J trimming: 1 base; junction bases outside the gene matches: 5. In germline, CDR1 is DFQATT, CDR2 SNEGSKA (reference sequence).

In this sample, this clonotype turned up a few times. The chain has TRBV14 and TRBJ2-1; D unclear. Germline CDR1 is SGHDN and CDR2 is FVKESK. Trimming pared 0 bases from V and 8 bases from J, leaving 14 bases between. The CDR3 runs 15 residues. The CDR3 DNA reads as TGTGCCAGCAGCCAAGAGTCTCCCTTAATCGATGAGCAGTTCTTC. Protein: CASSQESPLIDEQFF.

The chain carries TRBV18 and TRBJ1-4; D unclear. Trimming shortened V by 1 base and J by 8 bases, and 11 bases separated the two germline ends. The CDR3 spans 14 residues. Germline V CDR1 and CDR2: KGHSH, LQKENI. The CDR3 nucleotides read TGTGCCAGCTCACCACTAGCAGAACGGGAAAAACTGTTTTTT. This sequence encodes CASSPLAEREKLFF.

This clonotype has a count of ten or more. The genes are TRBV11-2 and TRBJ2-5, with a weak D call TRBD1 (5 bases). This CDR3 has 15 residues. Trimming took off 8 bases at V and 5 bases at J, with 21 bases between the two ends. Germline assignment: CDR1 SGHAT and CDR2 FQNNGV. CDR3 DNA: TGTGCCAGCGCCTTCTCCCCCAGGGATTCGGAGACCCAGTACTTC. Its protein is CASAFSPRDSETQYF.

Concerning this clonotype itself: The junction departs from the called germline gene at one end, perhaps through a read error. The chain is built from TRBV15 and TRBJ2-5; possibly TRBD1 for D (6 bases). This CDR3 is 14 amino acids long. Per germline, CDR1 LNHNV and CDR2 YYDKDF (reference sequence). The CDR3 DNA sequence: TGTGGCACCAGGGAACAGGGAAGAGAAGAGACCCAGTACTTC. Its protein product is CGTREQGREETQYF.

The chain recombines TRBV12-3 or TRBV12-4 with TRBJ2-5; D remains unclear. There are 16 residues in the CDR3. The V end was cut by 5 bases, the J end by 2 bases, with 18 bases between. CDR3 in amino acids: CASSPVAPHGQETQYF. DNA for the CDR3: TGTGCCAGCAGTCCCGTGGCACCTCACGGGCAAGAGACCCAGTACTTC.

This clonotype occurred many times. This sequence joins TRBV7-3 and TRBJ2-5; a possible D gene is TRBD2 (6 bases). The germline V and J ends were trimmed by 2 bases and 2 bases, with 9 bases remaining between them. The CDR3 length is 14 residues. Looked up from germline, CDR1 is SGHTA and CDR2 is FQGTGA. DNA of the CDR3: TGTGCCAGCAGCTTAGGGGGGAATCAAGAGACCCAGTACTTC. Protein sequence: CASSLGGNQETQYF.